This T cell receptor beta chain was obtained from a study of blood T cells in healthy people across ages. A second PCR of about 7 to 12 cycles used a sample-barcoded 5' primer and a J-beta primer mix. Paired-end reads containing CDR3 totaled no fewer than 2.5 million for each sample. From the 5' RACE reads, TCRdb called clonotypes with MiXCR, one entry per CDR3 protein. The repertoire consists of fewer than 650,000 distinct CDR3 sequences, with about 28% occurring once and the leading ten covering over 3.5%. Looked up from germline, CDR1 is LGHDT and CDR2 is YNNKEL (reference sequence). CDR3 length equals 16 residues. RNA extraction gave at least 5.5 micrograms of total RNA per sample. This clonotype has a handful of counts. The sample was also reused in another study, on T cells of mothers and their children.

The sequence came from a boy between 2 and 10 years old in good health. The sequencing input was blood. The chain combines TRBV3-1 with TRBJ2-5; a possible D gene is TRBD1 (6 bases). The assigned J gene may be wrong: the sequence end matches TRBJ2-1 better. CDR3 loop: CASSPGYGTSTGEQFF. For the CDR3, the DNA is TGTGCCAGCAGCCCCGGCTACGGGACGTCAACAGGGGAGCAGTTCTTC.